A single sample is the source of the 21 T cell receptor beta chains below, sequenced in a study of T cells in Graves' hyperthyroidism and ophthalmopathy. Amplified regions were TCR beta CDR3 sequences from RNA transcripts. The HTBI primer set drove a first-round RT-PCR of the TCR CDR3. One entry per CDR3 protein results from TCRdb running MiXCR on the multiplex PCR reads. The table includes hundreds of thousands of distinct CDR3 sequences, more than 20% detected once. Input material: blood. The receptors here all came from a man aged 30-40 years with Graves' ophthalmopathy.

The V call is TRBV19, the J call TRBJ2-7; 7 nucleotides line up with TRBD2. Losses at the gene ends were 5 bases for V and 5 bases for J; bases not matched to a gene: 18. Germline-derived CDR1 and CDR2 are LNHDA and SQIVND (reference sequence). This CDR3 spans 17 amino acids. The CDR3 DNA is TGTGCCAGTAGTCCCCGAGGCCTGGCTAGCGGCGTTCACGAGCAGTACTTC. As protein: CASSPRGLASGVHEQYF.

This clonotype was detected only a few times. CDR3 sequence reads: CASSPSGWFEAFF. As DNA, the CDR3 is TGTGCCAGCAGCCCGTCGGGATGGTTTGAAGCTTTCTTT. The J gene is TRBJ1-1, the V gene TRBV27; D unclear. The CDR3 spans 13 residues. Trimming pared 6 bases from V and 7 bases from J, leaving 15 bases between. CDR1 and CDR2 from the germline V gene are MNHEY and SMNVEV (reference sequence).

This clonotype occurred a few times. This sequence joins TRBV28 and TRBJ1-1; tentative D call: TRBD1 (5 bases). V lost 2 bases and J 7 bases, leaving 11 bases between the germline ends. The CDR3 runs to 13 residues. Per the germline V gene, CDR1 is MDHEN and CDR2 is SYDVKM. CDR3 region: CASSLAPQVEAFF. CDR3 DNA: TGTGCCAGCAGTTTAGCCCCACAGGTTGAAGCTTTCTTT.

This clonotype was seen a single time. This chain uses TRBV20-1 with TRBJ1-6, with a weak D call TRBD1 (5 bases). Trimming took 0 bases from V and 6 from J, leaving 6 bases between them. The CDR3 is made up of 13 amino acids. The germline V gene encodes CDR1 DFQATT and CDR2 SNEGSKA (reference sequence). The CDR3 protein is CSARETVNSPLHF. CDR3 coding DNA: TGCAGTGCTAGAGAGACAGTTAATTCACCCCTCCACTTT.

This clonotype has just a few counts. The CDR3 DNA is TGCGCCAGCAGCCACTCGAGCGGCGACGAGCAGTACTTC. Translated: CASSHSSGDEQYF. The rearrangement links TRBV4-1 to TRBJ2-7, with D perhaps TRBD2 (5 bases). Per germline, CDR1 MGHRA and CDR2 YSYEKL. The ends were cut back, 3 bases at V and 5 bases at J, with 11 bases in the middle. The CDR3 length is 13 residues.

This clonotype came up a few times. The chain joins TRBV28 to TRBJ2-7; D tentatively fits TRBD1 or TRBD2 (5 bases each). The CDR3 loop spans 18 amino acids. Germline V gene data show CDR1 as MDHEN and CDR2 as SYDVKM. V was trimmed by 1 base and J by 7 bases, leaving 26 bases between them. The chain's CDR3 is CASSLLFGMGPQYGEQYF. CDR3 coding DNA: TGTGCCAGCAGTTTATTGTTCGGGATGGGACCGCAGTACGGTGAGCAGTACTTC.

The V and J genes are TRBV6-5 and TRBJ2-2; a weak D match, TRBD1 (6 bases). Germline V gene lookup returns CDR1 MNHEY and CDR2 SVGAGI. Trimming removed 2 bases at V and 6 bases at J, with 10 bases between. CDR3 length: 14 residues. The CDR3 spells CASSYQQGPGELFF. CDR3 nucleotides: TGTGCCAGCAGTTACCAACAGGGTCCCGGGGAGCTGTTTTTT.

This clonotype showed up just a few times. The chain has TRBV6-2 or TRBV6-3 and TRBJ2-1, with a tentative D call TRBD2 (5 bases). Germline V gene sequence: CDR1 MNHEY, CDR2 SVGEGT. This CDR3 contains 14 residues. With 2 bases removed from V and 7 bases from J, the gap between germline ends came to 12 bases. DNA for the CDR3: TGTGCCAGCAGTTACAGCGGTGGCCCTAATGAGCAGTTCTTC. Its translation: CASSYSGGPNEQFF.

This clonotype has ten or more counts. V is TRBV5-1 and J is TRBJ2-7; D is possibly TRBD1 or TRBD2 (5 bases each). Germline values: CDR1 SGHRS, CDR2 YFSETQ. Trimming pared 0 bases from V and 0 bases from J, leaving 13 bases between. The CDR3 sequence is 16 residues long. The CDR3 region is CASSLATRGSSYEQYF. The CDR3 nucleotides are TGCGCCAGCAGCTTGGCAACTAGGGGAAGCTCCTACGAGCAGTACTTC.

Ten or more counts support this clonotype. The chain links TRBV13 to TRBJ1-1; 9 bases line up with TRBD1. Per germline, CDR1 PRHDT and CDR2 FYEKMQ (reference sequence). J gave up 5 bases and V 6 bases, and 10 bases lay outside the gene matches. The CDR3 has 15 residues. CDR3 sequence: CASSYLTGGVTEAFF. For the CDR3, the DNA is TGTGCCAGCAGTTATCTGACAGGGGGTGTAACTGAAGCTTTCTTT.

There are a few counts of this clonotype. The rearrangement joins TRBV5-1 to TRBJ2-3, with D maybe TRBD2 (5 bases). The V end lost 4 bases, the J end lost 1 base, and 13 bases lay between the germline ends. There are 15 residues in the CDR3. Germline V CDR1 and CDR2: SGHRS, YFSETQ. Written as DNA, the CDR3 is TGCGCCAGCAGCCCTGGACTTTTCGGCACAGATACGCAGTATTTT. This gives the protein CASSPGLFGTDTQYF.

This clonotype has a count of ten or more. CDR3 nucleotide sequence: TGCAGTGCTAATAATCTCCGGGACGGTGACTCCTACGAGCAGTACTTC. Protein product: CSANNLRDGDSYEQYF. The V call is TRBV20-1, the J call TRBJ2-7; perhaps D is TRBD1 or TRBD2 (5 bases each). V dropped 4 bases and J dropped 0 bases, with 19 bases sitting between them. The germline gives CDR1 DFQATT, CDR2 SNEGSKA (reference sequence). The CDR3 consists of 16 residues.

The chain joins TRBV30 to TRBJ1-3; no clear D gene. The germline V gene encodes CDR1 GTSNPN and CDR2 SVGIG (reference sequence). The germline V and J ends were trimmed by 0 bases and 3 bases, with 9 bases remaining between them. The CDR3 runs 14 residues. CDR3 region: CAWSVRGNGNTIYF. The CDR3 DNA reads TGTGCCTGGAGTGTACGGGGAAATGGAAACACCATATATTTT.

The count of this clonotype is one. V usage is TRBV5-4 and J usage is TRBJ2-7, with a weak D call TRBD1 (7 bases). This CDR3 is 16 amino acids long. Trimming took 7 bases from V and 4 from J, leaving 24 bases between them. Looked up from germline, CDR1 is SGHNT and CDR2 is YYREEE (reference sequence). CDR3: CASGVGAGQTSYEQYF. The CDR3 DNA sequence: TGTGCCAGCGGGGTCGGGGCGGGACAGACTAGTTACGAGCAGTACTTC.

This chain joins TRBV29-1 and TRBJ1-1; D not resolved. The germline gives CDR1 SQVTM, CDR2 ANQGSEA. The V gene lost 3 bases and the J gene lost 0 bases, with 8 bases spanning the gap. The CDR3 runs to 13 residues. CDR3 in amino acids: CSVDGNMNTEAFF. For the CDR3, the DNA is TGCAGCGTTGACGGGAATATGAACACTGAAGCTTTCTTT.

Many counts were recorded for this clonotype. This chain uses TRBV12-5 with TRBJ2-1; 9 positions agree with TRBD1. CDR1 is LGHNT and CDR2 is FRNRAP in the germline V gene. The CDR3 extends over 14 amino acids. Losses at the gene ends were 6 bases for V and 6 bases for J; bases not matched to a gene: 6. The CDR3 DNA reads as TGTGCTAGTGGCCCCGGGACAGGGATCAATGAGCAGTTCTTC. As protein: CASGPGTGINEQFF.

The chain has TRBV6-2 or TRBV6-3 and TRBJ2-1; 8 nucleotides agree with TRBD2. The CDR3 has 14 amino acids. In germline, CDR1 is MNHEY, CDR2 SVGEGT. V trimming: 7 bases; J trimming: 3 bases; junction bases outside the gene matches: 5. CDR3 DNA sequence: TGTGCCAGCACCTTAGCGGGAAACTACAATGAGCAGTTCTTC. Protein sequence: CASTLAGNYNEQFF.

This chain joins TRBV29-1 and TRBJ1-2; 10 positions match TRBD1. J was trimmed by 5 bases and V by 0 bases; bases with no gene match: 0. The CDR3 is 13 amino acids. Germline V lookup: CDR1 SQVTM, CDR2 ANQGSEA. As DNA, the CDR3 is TGCAGCGTTGAAGAGGACAGGGGGTATGGCTACACCTTC. Its translation is CSVEEDRGYGYTF.

At least ten counts were recorded for this clonotype. The V call is TRBV5-1, the J call TRBJ2-1, with 8 bases lining up with TRBD1. Per the germline V gene, CDR1 is SGHRS and CDR2 is YFSETQ. CDR3 size: 15 residues. V lost 4 bases and J lost 6; bases outside the gene matches: 9. DNA of the CDR3: TGCGCCAGCAGCCAACAGGGGGGATCGAGCAATGAGCAGTTCTTC. It is translated as CASSQQGGSSNEQFF.

The J gene is TRBJ1-1, the V gene TRBV24-1, with D unclear. The CDR3 loop spans 13 amino acids. Germline lookup yields CDR1 KGHDR and CDR2 SFDVKD. The V gene lost 8 bases and the J gene lost 4 bases, with 13 bases spanning the gap. The CDR3 DNA is TGTGCCACCATGGGCACCGGCGGCACTGAAGCTTTCTTT. This sequence encodes CATMGTGGTEAFF.

This clonotype was picked up many times. The rearrangement joins TRBV30 to TRBJ2-1; D possibly corresponds to TRBD2 (6 bases). Germline-derived CDR1 and CDR2 are GTSNPN and SVGIG (reference sequence). V was trimmed by 0 bases and J by 10 bases, leaving 19 bases between them. This CDR3 spans 15 amino acids. CDR3 loop: CAWSVRGLFRDEQFF. The CDR3 DNA reads TGTGCCTGGAGTGTACGGGGACTCTTCAGGGACGAGCAGTTCTTC.